This T cell receptor (beta chain) derives from a study of T cell responses to AZD1222 COVID-19 vaccine. The study's findings and limits: Unmutated regions of variants are reportedly targeted by nearly half of spike-specific TCRs.

Points on this clone: What it binds is unknown.

This CDR3 is 14 amino acids long. The germline gives CDR1 MDHEN, CDR2 SYDVKM. J was trimmed by 4 bases and V by 10 bases; bases with no gene match: 6. The method was immunoSEQ multiplex PCR; TCRdb's version includes in-frame clones alone and lacks a portion of them. The table includes approximately 200,000 clones, just over 90% detected once. This clonotype was obtained from an adult who received the AZD1222 COVID-19 vaccine. The source material was peripheral blood, sampled 28 days after the second AZD1222 dose. The V gene is TRBV28, the J gene TRBJ2-1, with TRBD2 matching 11 bases. The CDR3 protein is CATMGTSGYNEQFF. CDR3 DNA: TGTGCCACCATGGGGACTAGCGGTTACAATGAGCAGTTCTTC.